Only a few counts were recorded for the clone carrying this T cell receptor (beta chain). The antigen is undetermined. Amplification used 60 Vbeta primers and 13 Jbeta primers. Clones were sequenced by immunoSEQ multiplex PCR, and TCRdb holds only the in-frame ones, with some missing. The table includes roughly 180,000 clones, approximately 80% detected once. This specimen belongs to a study of cytomegalovirus exposure and HLA in healthy donors. Overall study: Roughly 92 million unique TCRs, all from HLA-typed donors, were included in an early release of the data.

Germline V CDR1 and CDR2: LNHDA, SQIVND (reference sequence). The CDR3 consists of 11 residues. Trimming left V 5 bases short and J 4 bases short, with 4 bases between. Findings and limits, study-wide: Reports described diagnosis of cytomegalovirus status by the classifier as highly specific and sensitive.

Material for sequencing was PBMCs. The V gene is TRBV19, the J gene TRBJ2-3, with no clear D. The TCR comes from a woman between 18 and 29 years old in good health and CMV-seropositive. CDR3 sequence: CASSYSDTQYF. DNA of the CDR3: TGTGCCAGTAGTTACTCAGATACGCAGTATTTT.